This T cell receptor (beta chain) was captured by sequencing in a study of cytomegalovirus exposure and HLA in healthy donors. Overall study context: The roughly 120 validation repertoires used the same platform as the 550 to 750 first-cohort repertoires, a later analysis reported.

CDR3 size: 16 residues. V trimming: 2 bases; J trimming: 5 bases; junction bases outside the gene matches: 8. Germline CDR1 is SGHVS and CDR2 is FNYEAQ. With regard to this clone: The antigen is unknown.

Study-wide points: Some TCR beta chains (around 180 of them) were listed as cytomegalovirus-associated.

The table came from immunoSEQ multiplex PCR; TCRdb's copy has only in-frame clones and leaves some out. The data hold roughly 300,000 clones, with roughly 87% observed a single time. The sequencing input was PBMCs. This TCR derives from a woman under 40 in good health and CMV-seropositive. The chain is built from TRBV7-6 and TRBJ1-1; 10 positions agree with TRBD1. The DNA of the CDR3 is TGTGCCAGCAGCTTACGGGACAGGGGAGTGGAAACTGAAGCTTTCTTT. Its protein is CASSLRDRGVETEAFF.